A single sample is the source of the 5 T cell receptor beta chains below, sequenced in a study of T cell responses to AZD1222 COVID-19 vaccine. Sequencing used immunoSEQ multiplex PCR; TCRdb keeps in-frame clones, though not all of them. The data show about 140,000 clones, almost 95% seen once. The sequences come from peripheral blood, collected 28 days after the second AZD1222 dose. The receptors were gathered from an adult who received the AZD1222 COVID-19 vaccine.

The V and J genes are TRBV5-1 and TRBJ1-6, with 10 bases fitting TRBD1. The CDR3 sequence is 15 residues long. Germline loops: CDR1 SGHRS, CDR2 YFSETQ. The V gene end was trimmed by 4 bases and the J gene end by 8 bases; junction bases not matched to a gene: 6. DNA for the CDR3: TGCGCCAGCAGCATAGACAGGGGGCAATATTCACCCCTCCACTTT. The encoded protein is CASSIDRGQYSPLHF.

CDR3 in DNA: TGTGCCAGCACCCAAGGGGGGAAGAATCAGCCCCAGCATTTT. Encoded protein: CASTQGGKNQPQHF. The chain employs TRBV2 and TRBJ1-5; D perhaps matches TRBD1 (6 bases). This CDR3 comprises 14 residues. Trimming pared 7 bases from V and 4 bases from J, leaving 14 bases between. Germline-derived CDR1 and CDR2 are SNHLY and FYNNEI.

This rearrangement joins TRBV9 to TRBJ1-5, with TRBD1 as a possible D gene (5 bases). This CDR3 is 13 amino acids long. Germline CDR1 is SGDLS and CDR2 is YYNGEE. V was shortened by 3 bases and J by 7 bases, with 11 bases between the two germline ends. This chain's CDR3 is CASSGQFGQPQHF. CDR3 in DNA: TGTGCCAGCAGCGGACAGTTTGGGCAGCCCCAGCATTTT.

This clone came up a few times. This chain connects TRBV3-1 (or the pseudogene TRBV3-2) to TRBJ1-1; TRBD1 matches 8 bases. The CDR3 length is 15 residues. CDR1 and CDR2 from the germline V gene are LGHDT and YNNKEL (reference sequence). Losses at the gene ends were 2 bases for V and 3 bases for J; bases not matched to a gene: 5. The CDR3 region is CASSQRTGWYTEAFF. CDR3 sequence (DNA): TGTGCCAGCAGCCAAAGGACAGGGTGGTACACTGAAGCTTTCTTT.

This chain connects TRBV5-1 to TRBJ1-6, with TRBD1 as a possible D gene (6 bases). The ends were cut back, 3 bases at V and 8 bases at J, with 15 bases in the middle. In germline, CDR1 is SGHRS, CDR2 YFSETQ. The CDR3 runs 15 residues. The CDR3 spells CASSSDSPGDSPLHF. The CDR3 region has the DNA TGCGCCAGCAGCTCGGACAGCCCCGGGGATTCACCCCTCCACTTT. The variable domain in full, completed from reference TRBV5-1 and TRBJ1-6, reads KAGVTQTPRYLIKTRGQQVTLSCSPISGHRSVSWYQQTPGQGLQFLFEYFSETQRNKGNFPGRFSGRQFSNSRSEMNVSTLELGDSALYLCASSSDSPGDSPLHFGNGTRLTVT.